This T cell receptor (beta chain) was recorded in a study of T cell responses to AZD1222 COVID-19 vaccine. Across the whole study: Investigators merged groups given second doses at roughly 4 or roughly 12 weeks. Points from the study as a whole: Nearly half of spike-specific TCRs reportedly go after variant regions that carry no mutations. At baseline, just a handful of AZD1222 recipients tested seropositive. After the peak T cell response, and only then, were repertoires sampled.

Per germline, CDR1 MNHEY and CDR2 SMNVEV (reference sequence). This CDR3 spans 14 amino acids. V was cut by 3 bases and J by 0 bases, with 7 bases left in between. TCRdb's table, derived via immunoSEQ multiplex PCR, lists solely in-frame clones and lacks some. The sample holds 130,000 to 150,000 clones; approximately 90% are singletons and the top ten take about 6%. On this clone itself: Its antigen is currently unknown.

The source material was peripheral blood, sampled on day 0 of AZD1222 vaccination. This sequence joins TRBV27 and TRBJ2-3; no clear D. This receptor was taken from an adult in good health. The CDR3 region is CASSFLVSTDTQYF. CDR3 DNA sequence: TGTGCCAGCAGTTTCCTCGTTAGCACAGATACGCAGTATTTT.